These T cell receptor beta chains were read from a single sample in a study of shared clonotypes between healthy human individuals. Assay: immunoSEQ multiplex PCR; the TCRdb copy retains only in-frame clones and omits some. The sample consists of some 980,000 clones, around 80% of them appearing once. The sample comprised memory CD4+ T cells sorted from blood. The receptors were sampled from a man between 18 and 35 years old in good health. Both conserved end residues are part of each CDR3. D genes are given only for firm matches. Some rows mark clone size as missing; the rest say once, few, many or name a class of expanded clone.

J: TRBJ1-5
size: NA
V: TRBV21-1
D: NA
CDR3: CASTLNSLGQPQHF
DNA: TGTGCCAGCACCCTTAATTCTCTGGGTCAGCCCCAGCATTTT

J: TRBJ1-2
size: NA
V: TRBV5-1
D: NA
CDR3: CASSLDALGKRTF
DNA: TGCGCCAGCAGCTTGGACGCCCTTGGCAAAAGGACCTTC

J: TRBJ2-7
size: few
V: TRBV6-7
D: NA
CDR3: CASLGLASYEQYF
DNA: TGTGCCAGCTTGGGGCTAGCGTCCTACGAGCAGTACTTC

J: TRBJ2-5
size: NA
V: TRBV27
D: NA
CDR3: CASSLGQRETQYF
DNA: TGTGCCAGCAGTTTGGGGCAACGGGAGACCCAGTACTTC

J: TRBJ1-6
size: NA
V: TRBV28
D: NA
CDR3: CASSLYPAGHNSPLHF
DNA: TGTGCCAGCAGTCTATACCCAGCAGGGCATAATTCACCCCTCCACTTT

J: TRBJ1-5
size: NA
V: TRBV6-1
D: NA
CDR3: CASSERTPGPQHF
DNA: TGTGCCAGCAGTGAAAGAACGCCGGGGCCCCAGCATTTT

J: TRBJ2-6
size: NA
V: TRBV5-4
D: NA
CDR3: CASTRRGAVSGANVLTF
DNA: TGTGCCAGCACCCGTCGGGGGGCCGTCTCTGGGGCCAACGTCCTGACTTTC

J: TRBJ2-6
size: NA
V: TRBV6-1
D: NA
CDR3: CASRHAANVLTF
DNA: TGTGCCAGCCGCCATGCCGCCAACGTCCTGACTTTC

J: TRBJ2-3
size: NA
V: TRBV5-1
D: TRBD1
CDR3: CASSPGQVQATDTQYF
DNA: TGCGCCAGCAGCCCCGGACAGGTCCAAGCCACAGATACGCAGTATTTT

J: TRBJ1-2
size: NA
V: TRBV7-2
D: TRBD1
CDR3: CASTISGGNRGGYTF
DNA: TGTGCCAGCACCATTAGTGGGGGGAACAGGGGTGGTTACACCTTC

J: TRBJ1-5
size: few
V: TRBV30
D: NA
CDR3: CAWRGADNQPQHF
DNA: TGTGCCTGGCGAGGGGCAGACAATCAGCCCCAGCATTTT

J: TRBJ2-7
size: NA
V: TRBV6-6
D: TRBD1
CDR3: CASRDSSRYEQYF
DNA: TGTGCCAGCCGGGACAGCTCAAGATACGAGCAGTACTTC

J: TRBJ2-5
size: NA
V: TRBV5-1
D: NA
CDR3: CASSLEVGPQETQYF
DNA: TGCGCCAGCAGCTTGGAAGTCGGACCCCAAGAGACCCAGTACTTC

J: TRBJ1-6
size: NA
V: TRBV5-6
D: TRBD1
CDR3: CASSARDSSYNSPLHF
DNA: TGTGCCAGCAGCGCCCGGGACAGCTCCTATAATTCACCCCTCCACTTT

J: TRBJ1-1
size: NA
V: TRBV7-9
D: NA
CDR3: CASSLGAFVGENTEAFF
DNA: TGTGCCAGCAGCTTAGGAGCCTTTGTTGGGGAGAACACTGAAGCTTTCTTT

J: TRBJ1-2
size: NA
V: TRBV5-4
D: NA
CDR3: CATSKTLEAYGYTF
DNA: TGTGCCACCAGCAAAACCCTGGAGGCCTATGGCTACACCTTC